This T cell receptor beta chain originates from a study of blood T cell repertoires in COVID-19. Germline values: CDR1 KGHSH, CDR2 LQKENI. Trimming cost V 6 bases and J 5 bases; bases outside gene matches: 12. This CDR3 spans 15 amino acids. Profiling relied on immunoSEQ multiplex PCR, and the TCRdb table lists in-frame clones only, not all of them. The sample has 83,000 or so clones, roughly 86% seen once. The sequence was obtained from an elderly man with active or convalescent COVID-19. The chain uses TRBV18 and TRBJ1-1; 7 bases map to TRBD1. The sample taken for sequencing was peripheral blood. DNA for the CDR3: TGTGCCAGCTCTATCAGACAGGGCTCTGGGACTGAAGCTTTCTTT. Its translation: CASSIRQGSGTEAFF. The full variable domain, its missing parts supplied by reference TRBV18 and TRBJ1-1, is NAGVMQNPRHLVRRRGQEARLRCSPMKGHSHVYWYRQLPEEGLKFMVYLQKENIIDESGMPKERFSAEFPKEGPSILRIQQVVRGDSAAYFCASSIRQGSGTEAFFGQGTRLTVV.